This is a list of T cell receptor beta chains from one sample in a study of yellow fever vaccine responses in identical twins. In TCRdb, the RT-PCR reads were re-called with MiXCR into one record per CDR3 protein. The sample has 25,000 or so distinct CDR3 sequences, around four fifths seen once. The source was T cells from blood (PBMCs), unsorted or a sorted subset (not recorded which), collected before or after yellow fever vaccination (not recorded which). All receptors derive from a woman between 18 and 29 years old who received the yellow fever vaccine. The CDR3 runs from the conserved cysteine through the conserved F or W. A D gene is named only where the DNA matches it firmly. For some rows the clone size is stated as once, few or many, or as a class when expanded; others skip it.

clone size,V gene,J gene,D gene,CDR3 DNA,CDR3 protein
.,TRBV5-1,TRBJ2-2,.,TGCGCCAGCAGCCCCCTAGTGTCCGCCACCGGGGAGCTGTTTTTT,CASSPLVSATGELFF
.,TRBV23-1,TRBJ1-2,.,TGCGCCAGCGGGAAGACTGGGGTCTCTGGCTACACCTTC,CASGKTGVSGYTF
.,TRBV2,TRBJ2-3,TRBD1,TGTGCCAGCAAAATCGGGACAGGGGGAACAGATACGCAGTATTTT,CASKIGTGGTDTQYF
.,TRBV29-1,TRBJ2-1,TRBD1,TGCAGCGTTGAACGACAGGGGAAGGCCCGATACAATGAGCAGTTCTTC,CSVERQGKARYNEQFF
.,TRBV5-4,TRBJ2-1,TRBD1,TGTGCCAGCAGCTTGGAGGGGGCGGGTTACAATGAGCAGTTCTTC,CASSLEGAGYNEQFF
.,TRBV7-2,TRBJ2-3,.,TGTGCCAGCAGCTTAGCGGGAGTAGGTGATACGCAGTATTTT,CASSLAGVGDTQYF
.,TRBV4-1,TRBJ2-5,TRBD2,TGCGCCAGCAGCCAAATGGGACTAGCGGGGTCAGAGACCCAGTACTTC,CASSQMGLAGSETQYF
.,TRBV5-1,TRBJ2-3,TRBD2,TGCGCCAGCAGCATCGCTAGCGGAAGCGGGGCAGATACGCAGTATTTT,CASSIASGSGADTQYF
.,TRBV9,TRBJ2-1,TRBD1,TGTGCCAGCAGCATCCGGGACAGCTCCTACAATGAGCAGTTCTTC,CASSIRDSSYNEQFF
.,TRBV29-1,TRBJ1-2,.,TGCAGCGTTGACGGCGGAGGAGGCTATGGCTACACCTTC,CSVDGGGGYGYTF
.,TRBV10-1,TRBJ2-1,.,TGCGCCAGCAGTGACGGGGGCAAACACAATGAGCAGTTCTTC,CASSDGGKHNEQFF
.,TRBV20-1,TRBJ2-1,.,TGCAGTGCTAGAGTTTTGGGGGCGGTTGGGGAGCAGTTCTTC,CSARVLGAVGEQFF
.,TRBV11-3,TRBJ2-3,.,TGTGCCAGCAGTCCAGGGTCAGATACGCAGTATTTT,CASSPGSDTQYF
once,TRBV11-1,TRBJ2-5,TRBD2,TGTGCCTGCGGACTAGCTGGGGAGACCCAGTACTTC,CACGLAGETQYF
.,TRBV21-1,TRBJ2-2,.,TGTGCCAGCCCCCGAGGGGACACCGGGGAGCTGTTTTTT,CASPRGDTGELFF
.,TRBV15,TRBJ1-6,.,TGTGCCACCAGCAGAGATCAGAGCGGGGGAGGGTCCTATAATTCACCCCTCCACTTT,CATSRDQSGGGSYNSPLHF
.,TRBV11-2,TRBJ2-3,TRBD2,TGTGCCAGCAGCTTAGTAAATAGCGGGAGATTCCTCGGGACAGATACGCAGTATTTT,CASSLVNSGRFLGTDTQYF